The subject of this entry is one TCR beta chain. This sample also contains other DNA sequences that code for the same CDR3. The CDR3 covers 17 residues. Germline CDR1 MDHEN, CDR2 SYDVKM. V was shortened by 1 base and J by 3 bases, with 13 bases between the two germline ends. Seattle patient enrollment occurred during active infection, with longitudinal follow-up thereafter. This entry comes from a study of blood T cell repertoires in COVID-19. Whole-study context: Sites in the United States, Italy and Spain provided acute and convalescent COVID-19 samples.

Sequencing used immunoSEQ multiplex PCR; TCRdb keeps in-frame clones, though not all of them. The table has some 59,000 clones, around 83% seen once; the top ten hold about 20%. This TCR was recovered from a man younger than 40 with COVID-19, enrolled during active disease. Sample: peripheral blood. The chain employs TRBV28 and TRBJ1-6, with a tentative D call TRBD1 (5 bases). The DNA for the CDR3 is TGTGCCAGCAGTTTATTGACTCGGGACTTCTATAATTCACCCCTCCACTTT. Its translation is CASSLLTRDFYNSPLHF.